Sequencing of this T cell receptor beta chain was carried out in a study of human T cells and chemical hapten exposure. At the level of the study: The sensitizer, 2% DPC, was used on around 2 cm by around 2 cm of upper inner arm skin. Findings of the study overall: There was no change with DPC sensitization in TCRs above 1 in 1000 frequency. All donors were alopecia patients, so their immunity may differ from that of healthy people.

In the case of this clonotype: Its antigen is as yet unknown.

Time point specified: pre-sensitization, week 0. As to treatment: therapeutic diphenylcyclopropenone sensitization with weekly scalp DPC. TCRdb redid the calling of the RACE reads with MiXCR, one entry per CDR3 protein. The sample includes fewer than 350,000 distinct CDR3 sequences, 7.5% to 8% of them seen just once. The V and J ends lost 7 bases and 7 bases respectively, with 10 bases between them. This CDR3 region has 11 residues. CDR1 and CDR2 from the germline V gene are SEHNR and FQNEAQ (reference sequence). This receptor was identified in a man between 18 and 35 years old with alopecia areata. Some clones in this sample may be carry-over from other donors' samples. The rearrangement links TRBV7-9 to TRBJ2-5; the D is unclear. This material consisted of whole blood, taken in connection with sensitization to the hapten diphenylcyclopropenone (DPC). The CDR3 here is CASTGQATQYF. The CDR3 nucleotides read TGTGCCAGCACCGGGCAGGCGACCCAGTACTTC.